These T cell receptor beta chains were read from a single sample in a study of blood T cells in healthy people across ages. In TCRdb, the 5' RACE reads were re-called with MiXCR into one record per CDR3 protein. Here the sample spans about 570,000 distinct CDR3 sequences, 25% to 30% being singletons. Sample: blood. Receptor source: a woman in her 70s in good health. CDR3s include the opening cysteine and the closing phenylalanine or tryptophan. The order of the fields is D gene, clone size, J gene, V gene, CDR3 protein, CDR3 DNA. The D gene is left open where the match is weak. Clone size is given for some rows only: seen once, a few or many times, or a class if the clone is expanded.

d_gene: -; abundance: -; j_gene: TRBJ2-4; v_gene: TRBV20-1; CDR3aa: CSARDQDTLAKNIQYF; CDR3nt: TGCAGTGCTAGAGACCAAGACACCTTAGCCAAAAACATTCAGTACTTC
d_gene: -; abundance: once; j_gene: TRBJ1-1; v_gene: TRBV7-2; CDR3aa: CASSPAGTLNTEAFF; CDR3nt: TGTGCCAGCAGCCCTGCCGGGACTTTGAACACTGAAGCTTTCTTT
d_gene: -; abundance: -; j_gene: TRBJ1-4; v_gene: TRBV20-1; CDR3aa: CSARTGEKLFF; CDR3nt: TGCAGTGCTAGGACGGGTGAAAAACTGTTTTTT
d_gene: -; abundance: -; j_gene: TRBJ1-6; v_gene: TRBV11-3; CDR3aa: CASSSPNSPLHF; CDR3nt: TGTGCCAGCAGCTCACCTAATTCACCCCTCCACTTT
d_gene: -; abundance: few; j_gene: TRBJ2-3; v_gene: TRBV6-2/TRBV6-3; CDR3aa: CASKRTATDTQYF; CDR3nt: TGTGCCAGCAAACGGACGGCCACAGATACGCAGTATTTT
d_gene: -; abundance: few; j_gene: TRBJ2-5; v_gene: TRBV7-2; CDR3aa: CASSLFGLTQETQYF; CDR3nt: TGTGCCAGCAGCTTATTTGGGCTAACCCAAGAGACCCAGTACTTC
d_gene: -; abundance: -; j_gene: TRBJ1-5; v_gene: TRBV6-1; CDR3aa: CASGQGPNQPQHF; CDR3nt: TGTGCCAGCGGGCAGGGTCCAAATCAGCCCCAGCATTTT
d_gene: -; abundance: few; j_gene: TRBJ2-2; v_gene: TRBV30; CDR3aa: CAWKGWKGELFF; CDR3nt: TGTGCCTGGAAGGGGTGGAAGGGGGAGCTGTTTTTT
d_gene: -; abundance: -; j_gene: TRBJ2-1; v_gene: TRBV7-3; CDR3aa: CASSLSGKGEQFF; CDR3nt: TGTGCCAGCAGCTTATCAGGGAAGGGTGAGCAGTTCTTC
d_gene: TRBD1; abundance: -; j_gene: TRBJ2-2; v_gene: TRBV4-2; CDR3aa: CASSPETGWFNRNTGELFF; CDR3nt: TGTGCCAGCAGCCCGGAGACAGGGTGGTTCAATAGAAACACCGGGGAGCTGTTTTTT
d_gene: TRBD1; abundance: -; j_gene: TRBJ2-7; v_gene: TRBV10-3; CDR3aa: CAIRTPTGVKVDEQYF; CDR3nt: TGTGCCATCAGGACACCGACAGGGGTAAAGGTGGACGAGCAGTACTTC
d_gene: TRBD2; abundance: few; j_gene: TRBJ2-5; v_gene: TRBV20-1; CDR3aa: CSARGSGGLQETQYF; CDR3nt: TGCAGTGCTAGGGGGAGCGGGGGGCTTCAAGAGACCCAGTACTTC
d_gene: -; abundance: -; j_gene: TRBJ1-1; v_gene: TRBV18; CDR3aa: CASSPDGSTEAFF; CDR3nt: TGTGCCAGCTCACCTGATGGGAGCACTGAAGCTTTCTTT
d_gene: -; abundance: many; j_gene: TRBJ1-5; v_gene: TRBV11-2; CDR3aa: CASSLDFREEWDSNQPQHF; CDR3nt: TGTGCCAGCAGCTTAGATTTCAGGGAGGAGTGGGACAGCAATCAGCCCCAGCATTTT
d_gene: -; abundance: -; j_gene: TRBJ1-5; v_gene: TRBV5-1; CDR3aa: CASSLVAGNQPQHF; CDR3nt: TGCGCCAGCAGCTTGGTAGCAGGCAATCAGCCCCAGCATTTT
d_gene: TRBD2; abundance: -; j_gene: TRBJ2-1; v_gene: TRBV7-2; CDR3aa: CASSQTSGRNNEQFF; CDR3nt: TGTGCCAGCAGCCAGACTAGCGGGAGAAACAATGAGCAGTTCTTC
d_gene: TRBD2; abundance: few; j_gene: TRBJ2-7; v_gene: TRBV7-2; CDR3aa: CASRTFSGGVEQYF; CDR3nt: TGTGCCAGCAGGACGTTTAGCGGGGGGGTGGAGCAGTACTTC
d_gene: -; abundance: many; j_gene: TRBJ2-5; v_gene: TRBV7-2; CDR3aa: CASSLTLGPQETQYF; CDR3nt: TGTGCCAGCAGCTTAACGTTGGGGCCTCAAGAGACCCAGTACTTC
d_gene: -; abundance: few; j_gene: TRBJ1-1; v_gene: TRBV5-1; CDR3aa: CASSPGTLPNTEAFF; CDR3nt: TGCGCCAGCAGCCCCGGGACACTCCCGAACACTGAAGCCTTCTTT
d_gene: -; abundance: few; j_gene: TRBJ1-5; v_gene: TRBV20-1; CDR3aa: CSASSGNNQPQHF; CDR3nt: TGCAGTGCTAGTTCCGGAAACAATCAGCCCCAGCATTTT
d_gene: -; abundance: few; j_gene: TRBJ2-2; v_gene: TRBV7-2; CDR3aa: CASSFYQGTGELFF; CDR3nt: TGTGCCAGCAGCTTTTATCAGGGGACCGGGGAGCTGTTTTTT
d_gene: -; abundance: few; j_gene: TRBJ1-1; v_gene: TRBV20-1; CDR3aa: CSARFPGVSMNTEAFF; CDR3nt: TGCAGTGCTAGGTTCCCAGGGGTTTCCATGAACACTGAAGCTTTCTTT
d_gene: -; abundance: -; j_gene: TRBJ1-5; v_gene: TRBV5-3; CDR3aa: CARSLGTQGTQPQNF; CDR3nt: TGTGCCAGAAGCTTGGGGACCCAGGGGACCCAGCCCCAGAATTTT
d_gene: -; abundance: once; j_gene: TRBJ2-3; v_gene: TRBV4-1; CDR3aa: CASSQSIGGAGEDTQYF; CDR3nt: TGCGCCAGCAGCCAATCCATTGGGGGGGCTGGAGAGGATACGCAGTATTTT
d_gene: -; abundance: few; j_gene: TRBJ1-2; v_gene: TRBV6-2/TRBV6-3; CDR3aa: CASTGFYGYTF; CDR3nt: TGTGCCAGCACCGGGTTTTATGGCTACACCTTC
d_gene: -; abundance: -; j_gene: TRBJ2-7; v_gene: TRBV4-1; CDR3aa: CARSRAWGDYEQYF; CDR3nt: TGCGCCCGCAGCCGGGCCTGGGGAGACTACGAGCAGTACTTC
d_gene: -; abundance: few; j_gene: TRBJ2-7; v_gene: TRBV7-9; CDR3aa: CASSSRDTHF; CDR3nt: TGTGCCAGCAGCTCCCGGGACACCCACTTC
d_gene: -; abundance: -; j_gene: TRBJ2-1; v_gene: TRBV11-2; CDR3aa: CASRAAGTRQFF; CDR3nt: TGTGCCAGCAGAGCCGCCGGGACTCGGCAGTTCTTC
d_gene: -; abundance: -; j_gene: TRBJ2-1; v_gene: TRBV7-2; CDR3aa: CASSVTGYNEQFF; CDR3nt: TGTGCCAGCAGCGTAACAGGATACAATGAGCAGTTCTTC
d_gene: TRBD1; abundance: -; j_gene: TRBJ2-3; v_gene: TRBV5-1; CDR3aa: CASSSGQAEDTQYF; CDR3nt: TGCGCCAGCAGCTCCGGACAGGCGGAAGATACGCAGTATTTT
d_gene: -; abundance: -; j_gene: TRBJ2-5; v_gene: TRBV5-1; CDR3aa: CASSLVGHGETQYF; CDR3nt: TGCGCCAGCAGCTTGGTTGGTCATGGAGAGACCCAGTACTTC
d_gene: TRBD1; abundance: -; j_gene: TRBJ2-7; v_gene: TRBV6-5; CDR3aa: CASRPGTGNSYEQYF; CDR3nt: TGTGCCAGCAGACCCGGGACAGGGAACTCCTACGAGCAGTACTTC
d_gene: TRBD1; abundance: few; j_gene: TRBJ1-5; v_gene: TRBV9; CDR3aa: CASSVGQGGDQPQHF; CDR3nt: TGTGCCAGCAGCGTAGGACAGGGAGGGGATCAGCCCCAGCATTTT
d_gene: -; abundance: -; j_gene: TRBJ2-7; v_gene: TRBV5-6; CDR3aa: CASSLSGVYEQYF; CDR3nt: TGTGCCAGCAGCTTATCAGGGGTGTACGAGCAGTACTTC
d_gene: -; abundance: -; j_gene: TRBJ2-7; v_gene: TRBV20-1; CDR3aa: CSARDASTRDEQYF; CDR3nt: TGCAGTGCTAGAGATGCAAGTACTAGGGACGAGCAGTACTTC
d_gene: TRBD1; abundance: few; j_gene: TRBJ2-7; v_gene: TRBV6-2/TRBV6-3; CDR3aa: CASSEHGTASYEQYF; CDR3nt: TGTGCCAGCAGTGAGCACGGGACAGCTTCCTACGAGCAGTACTTC
d_gene: TRBD1; abundance: -; j_gene: TRBJ2-2; v_gene: TRBV20-1; CDR3aa: CSAKGTGNTGELFF; CDR3nt: TGCAGTGCTAAAGGGACAGGGAACACCGGGGAGCTGTTTTTT
d_gene: TRBD2; abundance: -; j_gene: TRBJ2-2; v_gene: TRBV6-5; CDR3aa: CASSPKRDPTGELFF; CDR3nt: TGTGCCAGCAGCCCAAAGCGGGACCCCACCGGGGAGCTGTTTTTT
d_gene: -; abundance: -; j_gene: TRBJ1-2; v_gene: TRBV11-3; CDR3aa: CASSSGRGGNYGYTF; CDR3nt: TGTGCCAGCAGCTCTGGACGGGGGGGAAACTATGGCTACACCTTC
d_gene: -; abundance: -; j_gene: TRBJ2-1; v_gene: TRBV21-1; CDR3aa: CATSRPGTGGGSSYNEQFF; CDR3nt: TGTGCCACCTCTCGCCCCGGGACAGGGGGGGGAAGCTCCTACAATGAGCAGTTCTTC